This T cell receptor beta chain appears in the sequencing data of a study of glioma-infiltrating T cells. Points from the study as a whole: Non-neoplastic patients had below-expected tissue-blood divergence, while all gliomas exceeded expectation.

Amplification of TCR alpha and beta CDR3 regions from RNA used iRepertoire nested multiplex PCR. For one-step reverse transcription and amplification, about 90-400 ng of tissue mRNA or PBMC total RNA was used. TCRdb analysed the multiplex PCR reads with MiXCR anew, one entry per CDR3 protein. The sample has 90,000 to 100,000 distinct CDR3 sequences; around 40% are singletons. This clonotype came up many times. Antigen unknown. The CDR3 length is 12 residues. CDR1 DFQATT and CDR2 SNEGSKA come from the germline V gene (reference sequence). V was shortened by 6 bases and J by 3 bases, with 12 bases between the two germline ends.

This chain connects TRBV20-1 to TRBJ2-7; D might be TRBD1 or TRBD2, each matching 5 bases. The TCR comes from a human donor with low-grade glioma or glioblastoma, undergoing nonglioma brain surgery, or in good health (not recorded which). Specimen: glioma tissue, nonneoplastic brain tissue, or PBMCs (not recorded which). CDR3 sequence reads: CSAQPGGYEQYF. CDR3 sequence (DNA): TGCAGTGCACAACCTGGGGGCTACGAGCAGTACTTC.